The 24 T cell receptor beta chains below were found in one sample sequenced in a study of blood T cell repertoires in COVID-19. Generated by immunoSEQ multiplex PCR, the TCRdb table keeps only in-frame clones and is missing some. This sample carries 350,000 to 450,000 clones, around nine tenths of them seen once, and the ten largest clones take approximately 1.5%. Specimen: peripheral blood. The receptors here all came from a woman in her thirties or forties with COVID-19, enrolled during active disease.

This clone was seen only a few times. The chain employs TRBV28 and TRBJ2-2, with a weak D call TRBD1 (5 bases). V was clipped by 3 bases and J by 7 bases, with 15 bases between them. CDR1 is MDHEN and CDR2 is SYDVKM in the germline V gene. The CDR3 runs 15 residues. CDR3: CASSFGWGGNGELFF. The CDR3 region has the DNA TGTGCCAGCAGTTTCGGGTGGGGCGGCAACGGGGAGCTGTTTTTT.

In this sample, this clone turned up a few times. The rearrangement joins TRBV6-5 to TRBJ1-5; no reliable D call. Looked up from germline, CDR1 is MNHEY and CDR2 is SVGAGI. Trimming took off 4 bases at V and 6 bases at J, with 10 bases between the two ends. The CDR3 spans 13 residues. The CDR3 nucleotides read TGTGCCAGCAGTTCAATGTTTCCTCAGCCCCAGCATTTT. It yields the protein CASSSMFPQPQHF.

The CDR3 nucleotides are TGTGCCTGGAGTGTACACGTGATAAACACTGAAGCTTTCTTT. As protein: CAWSVHVINTEAFF. The J gene is TRBJ1-1, the V gene TRBV30; D is unresolved. The CDR3 spans 14 residues. Germline lookup yields CDR1 GTSNPN and CDR2 SVGIG (reference sequence). V dropped 0 bases and J dropped 2 bases, with 10 bases sitting between them. Drawing the rest from reference TRBV30 and TRBJ1-1, the complete variable domain is SQTIHQWPATLVQPVGSPLSLECTVEGTSNPNLYWYRQAAGRGLQLLFYSVGIGQISSEVPQNLSASRPQDRQFILSSKKLLLSDSGFYLCAWSVHVINTEAFFGQGTRLTVV.

This clone was detected a few times. Other DNA sequences in this specimen translate into the identical CDR3. The CDR3 DNA sequence: TGTGCCAGCAGCCAAGCCGCAGGGGGTAACACTGAAGCTTTCTTT. Residues: CASSQAAGGNTEAFF. V and J are TRBV3-1 (or the pseudogene TRBV3-2) and TRBJ1-1; 7 bases align to TRBD1. This CDR3 is 15 amino acids long. V was clipped by 1 base and J by 2 bases; unmatched bases: 4. Germline loops: CDR1 LGHDT, CDR2 YNNKEL (reference sequence).

The chain is built from TRBV18 and TRBJ2-2; the D is unclear. The V gene's germline CDR1 is KGHSH and CDR2 LQKENI. The CDR3 totals 14 residues. V gave up 5 bases and J gave up 1 base, with 8 bases separating them. The CDR3 spells CASSKQLNTGELFF. Here the CDR3 DNA reads TGTGCCAGCTCAAAACAGTTGAACACCGGGGAGCTGTTTTTT.

The rearrangement uses TRBV19 and TRBJ1-6, with 7 bases matching TRBD1. The CDR3 is made up of 13 amino acids. The germline V gene encodes CDR1 LNHDA and CDR2 SQIVND (reference sequence). Germline trimming cut 8 bases from V and 5 bases from J; bases unmatched to any gene: 3. CDR3 nucleotide sequence: TGTGCCAGTCCGGGACAGCATAATTCACCCCTCCACTTT. It specifies CASPGQHNSPLHF.

This chain connects TRBV11-2 to TRBJ1-6; D unresolved. CDR1 is SGHAT and CDR2 is FQNNGV in the germline V gene. CDR3 length equals 14 residues. V was cut by 5 bases and J by 7 bases, with 12 bases left in between. In DNA, the CDR3 is TGTGCCAGCAGCCCATGGGCCGAGAATTCACCCCTCCACTTT. It specifies CASSPWAENSPLHF.

The rearrangement links TRBV5-1 to TRBJ2-7, with D possibly being TRBD1 (6 bases). Per the germline V gene, CDR1 is SGHRS and CDR2 is YFSETQ. V was clipped by 4 bases and J by 5 bases, with 22 bases between them. The CDR3 loop spans 16 amino acids. In DNA form, the CDR3 reads TGCGCCAGCAGCCCCTCCGCAGACAGGTCTGCCCACGAGCAGTACTTC. The encoded protein is CASSPSADRSAHEQYF.

V is TRBV6-5 and J is TRBJ2-1; 7 bases are shared with TRBD2. The CDR3 loop spans 12 amino acids. CDR1 is MNHEY and CDR2 is SVGAGI in the germline V gene. V shed 9 bases, J shed 5 bases, and the junction held 4 bases outside the gene matches. CDR3: CASRGGDNEQFF. The CDR3 region has the DNA TGTGCCAGTAGGGGAGGGGACAATGAGCAGTTCTTC.

The chain employs TRBV2 and TRBJ1-5; D remains unclear. Trimming left V 2 bases short and J 10 bases short, with 9 bases between. Germline V CDR1 and CDR2: SNHLY, FYNNEI. This CDR3 comprises 12 residues. CDR3 residues: CASSETVQPQHF. The CDR3 DNA reads as TGTGCCAGCAGTGAAACGGTTCAACCCCAGCATTTT.

The chain couples TRBV11-3 to TRBJ2-3; possibly TRBD1 for D (6 bases). This CDR3 region has 16 residues. Germline loops: CDR1 SGHNT, CDR2 YENEEA. With 3 bases removed from V and 2 bases from J, the gap between germline ends came to 15 bases. The CDR3 reads CASSFRGGRVTDTQYF. In DNA, the CDR3 is TGTGCCAGCAGCTTTAGAGGGGGAAGGGTCACAGATACGCAGTATTTT. Based on the CDR3 plus reference TRBV11-3 and TRBJ2-3, the full variable domain is EAGVVQSPRYKIIEKKQPVAFWCNPISGHNTLYWYLQNLGQGPELLIRYENEEAVDDSQLPKDRFSAERLKGVDSTLKIQPAELGDSAVYLCASSFRGGRVTDTQYFGPGTRLTVL.

The rearrangement joins TRBV29-1 to TRBJ2-2; TRBD1 matches at 10 bases. Per the germline V gene, CDR1 is SQVTM and CDR2 is ANQGSEA. The CDR3 is made up of 17 amino acids. V shed 5 bases and J 6 bases; nucleotides not matched to a gene: 15. The CDR3 loop is CSVYTLGDRGVSGELFF. CDR3 sequence (DNA): TGCAGCGTTTACACCTTGGGGGACAGGGGAGTTTCCGGGGAGCTGTTTTTT.

The CDR3 nucleotides are TGTGCCAGCAGTTTCACAACCAGGGGTCGGGACACTGAAGCTTTCTTT. This sequence encodes CASSFTTRGRDTEAFF. The rearrangement uses TRBV28 and TRBJ1-1; a weak D match, TRBD1 (6 bases). This CDR3 comprises 16 residues. The ends were cut back, 3 bases at V and 3 bases at J, with 17 bases in the middle. Germline V CDR1 and CDR2: MDHEN, SYDVKM.

The chain joins TRBV12-3 or TRBV12-4 to TRBJ2-7, with D uncertain. The CDR3 runs 13 residues. Between the trimmed V and J ends, which lost 3 bases and 0 bases, there was a span of 6 bases. CDR3 nucleotide sequence: TGTGCCAGCAGTTTGACACCCTCCTACGAGCAGTACTTC. Translation: CASSLTPSYEQYF.

This chain connects TRBV19 to TRBJ1-5; perhaps TRBD1 as D (6 bases). This CDR3 spans 19 amino acids. Between the trimmed V and J ends, which lost 3 bases and 0 bases, there was a span of 21 bases. The germline CDR1 and CDR2 sequences are LNHDA and SQIVND (reference sequence). The chain's CDR3 is CASSIGTTGWEYSNQPQHF. The CDR3 nucleotides are TGTGCCAGTAGTATCGGGACAACAGGCTGGGAATATAGCAATCAGCCCCAGCATTTT.

This clone appeared a few times. This chain connects TRBV7-2 to TRBJ1-2; 7 bases map to TRBD1. In germline, CDR1 is SGHTA, CDR2 FQGNSA. The CDR3 is made up of 16 amino acids. The junction had 10 bases not matched to a gene; V was cut back by 1 base and J by 5 bases. DNA of the CDR3: TGTGCCAGCAGCTTAGGAGGGGGCAGGGGCTTATATGGCTACACCTTC. Protein product: CASSLGGGRGLYGYTF.

CDR3 loop: CSVVQGPGGYTF. In nucleotides, the CDR3 is TGCAGCGTGGTACAGGGTCCCGGTGGCTACACCTTC. The gene calls are TRBV29-1 and TRBJ1-2; D is perhaps TRBD1 (6 bases). The ends were cut back, 6 bases at V and 7 bases at J, with 15 bases in the middle. The CDR3 runs 12 residues. Germline V gene sequence: CDR1 SQVTM, CDR2 ANQGSEA.

The table lists this clone with a few counts. The genes are TRBV5-5 and TRBJ2-3; no clear D. Germline CDR1 and CDR2: SGHKS and YYEKEE (reference sequence). The CDR3 totals 17 residues. Trimming pared 0 bases from V and 0 bases from J, leaving 14 bases between. Here the CDR3 DNA reads TGTGCCAGCAGCTTGGAATTTGGAGCGCTTAGCACAGATACGCAGTATTTT. Amino acids: CASSLEFGALSTDTQYF.

The gene calls are TRBV29-1 and TRBJ1-1, with D possibly TRBD1 on 6 matching bases. V dropped 4 bases and J dropped 8 bases, with 20 bases sitting between them. The CDR3 runs to 14 residues. Per germline, CDR1 SQVTM and CDR2 ANQGSEA. This chain's CDR3 is CSVVYGGLPSEAFF. The CDR3 DNA reads as TGCAGCGTTGTTTATGGGGGCCTTCCCTCCGAAGCTTTCTTT.

The chain is built from TRBV28 and TRBJ2-7, with D possibly matching TRBD1 (6 bases). CDR1 is MDHEN, CDR2 SYDVKM, per germline. This CDR3 contains 15 residues. The V and J ends lost 3 bases and 7 bases respectively, with 19 bases between them. The CDR3 protein is CASSLWQGPRGEQYF. The CDR3 DNA reads as TGTGCCAGCAGTTTGTGGCAGGGGCCGAGGGGGGAGCAGTACTTC.

The genes are TRBV6-6 and TRBJ1-1, with D possibly TRBD1 on 5 matching bases. This CDR3 has 14 residues. Trimming removed 6 bases at V and 1 base at J, with 12 bases between. The germline gives CDR1 MNHNY, CDR2 SVGAGI (reference sequence). Written as DNA, the CDR3 is TGTGCCAGCAGGTCCGGGGGTCGGAACACTGAAGCTTTCTTT. Its translation is CASRSGGRNTEAFF.

The genes are TRBV5-4 and TRBJ2-7; D is possibly TRBD2 (5 bases). Trimming took off 1 base at V and 4 bases at J, with 15 bases between the two ends. The germline gives CDR1 SGHNT, CDR2 YYREEE (reference sequence). CDR3 length: 15 residues. The CDR3 sequence is CASSLYGLAGYEQYF. Written as DNA, the CDR3 is TGTGCCAGCAGCTTGTATGGCCTAGCCGGGTACGAGCAGTACTTC.

This chain uses TRBV7-2 with TRBJ1-5; unclear D gene. The CDR3 totals 13 residues. Germline V CDR1 and CDR2: SGHTA, FQGNSA. V lost 8 bases to trimming and J lost 6 bases, with 14 bases between them. The CDR3 nucleotides are TGTGCCAGCGGGTCCTCGGAGCCTCAGCCCCAGCATTTT. Residues: CASGSSEPQPQHF.

V gene TRBV2 combines with J gene TRBJ2-6, with TRBD1 identical over 9 bases. This CDR3 region has 18 residues. Trimming removed 10 bases from V and 1 base from J; junction bases left unmatched: 14. Per the germline V gene, CDR1 is SNHLY and CDR2 is FYNNEI. CDR3 sequence: CATWGPGQGGSGANVLTF. The CDR3, as DNA: TGTGCCACCTGGGGACCGGGACAGGGAGGATCTGGGGCCAACGTCCTGACTTTC.